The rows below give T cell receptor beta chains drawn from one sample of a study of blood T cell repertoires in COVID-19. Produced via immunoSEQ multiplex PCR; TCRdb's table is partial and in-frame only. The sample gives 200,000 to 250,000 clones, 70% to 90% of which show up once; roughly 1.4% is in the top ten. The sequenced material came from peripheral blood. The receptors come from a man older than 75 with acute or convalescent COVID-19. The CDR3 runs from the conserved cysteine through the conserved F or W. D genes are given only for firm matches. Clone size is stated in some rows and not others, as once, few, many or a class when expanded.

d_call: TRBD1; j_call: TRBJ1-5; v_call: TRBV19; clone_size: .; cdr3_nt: TGTGCCAGTAGTAACGACAGGGATCAGCCCCAGCATTTT; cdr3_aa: CASSNDRDQPQHF
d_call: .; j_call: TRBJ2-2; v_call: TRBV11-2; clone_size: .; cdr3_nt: TGTGCCAGCAGCGCCGACAGGGGGGAGCTGTTTTTT; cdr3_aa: CASSADRGELFF
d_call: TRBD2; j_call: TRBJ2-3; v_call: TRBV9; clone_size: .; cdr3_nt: TGTGCCAGCAGCGCTCAGCGGGGGGGTACCACAGATACGCAGTATTTT; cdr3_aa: CASSAQRGGTTDTQYF
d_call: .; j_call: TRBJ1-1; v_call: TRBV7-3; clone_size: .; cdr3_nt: TGTGCCAGCAGCCTGGGACTCCCGGGGGAAGCTTTCTTT; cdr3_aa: CASSLGLPGEAFF
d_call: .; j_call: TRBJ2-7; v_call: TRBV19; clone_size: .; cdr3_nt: TGTGCCAGTAGTGTCCGGGACAACTACGAGCAGTACTTC; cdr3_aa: CASSVRDNYEQYF
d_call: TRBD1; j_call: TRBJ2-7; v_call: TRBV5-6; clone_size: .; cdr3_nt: TGTGCCAGCAGCTTTTTACAGGGGGCTACCTACGAGCAGTACTTC; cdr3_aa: CASSFLQGATYEQYF
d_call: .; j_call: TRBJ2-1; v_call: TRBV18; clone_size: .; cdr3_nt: TGTGCCAGCTCACCACCCTCCGGGGGGCACAATGAGCAGTTCTTC; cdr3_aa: CASSPPSGGHNEQFF
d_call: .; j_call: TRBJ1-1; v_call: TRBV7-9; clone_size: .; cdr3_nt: TGTGCCAGCAGTTTTAACAGGGCCGCTAACACTGAAGCTTTCTTT; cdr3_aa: CASSFNRAANTEAFF
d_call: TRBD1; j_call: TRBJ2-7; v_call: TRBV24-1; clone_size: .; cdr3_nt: TGTGCCACCAGTGACCCTACGACAGGGGGCTACGAGCAGTACTTC; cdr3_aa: CATSDPTTGGYEQYF
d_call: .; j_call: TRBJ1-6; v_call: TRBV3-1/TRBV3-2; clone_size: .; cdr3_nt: TGTGCCAGCAGCCAAAACCCAGGTGTTGAATCACCCCTCCACTTT; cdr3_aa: CASSQNPGVESPLHF
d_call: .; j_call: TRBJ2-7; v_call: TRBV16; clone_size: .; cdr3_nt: TGTGCCAGCAGCCAAAGAGCGGACGAGCAGTACTTC; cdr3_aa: CASSQRADEQYF
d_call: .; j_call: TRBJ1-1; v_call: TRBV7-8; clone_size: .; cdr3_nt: TGTGCCAGCAGCCCAGGGCGGTCCGCTGAAGCTTTCTTT; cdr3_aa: CASSPGRSAEAFF
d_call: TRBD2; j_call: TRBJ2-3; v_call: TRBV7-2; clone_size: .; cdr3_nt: TGTGCCAGCAGCTCAACCCGGCTAGCGGGGGTGGCAGATACGCAGTATTTT; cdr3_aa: CASSSTRLAGVADTQYF
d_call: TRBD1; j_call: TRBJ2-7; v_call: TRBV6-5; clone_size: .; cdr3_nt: TGTGCCAGCAGTAGACAGGGGATCCACGAGCAGTACTTC; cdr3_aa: CASSRQGIHEQYF
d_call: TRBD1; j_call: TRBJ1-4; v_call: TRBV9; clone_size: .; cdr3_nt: TGTGCCAGCAGCGTCCACCAAGGACAGGGGGGCGAAAAACTGTTTTTT; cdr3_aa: CASSVHQGQGGEKLFF
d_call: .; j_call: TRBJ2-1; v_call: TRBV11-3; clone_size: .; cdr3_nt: TGTGCCAGCAGCCGCAGTCATGGACAGCAGCAGTTCTTC; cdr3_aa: CASSRSHGQQQFF
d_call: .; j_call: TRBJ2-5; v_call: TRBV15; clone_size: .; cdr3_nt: TGTGCCACCAGCAGGCCCGGGGAGACCCAGTACTTC; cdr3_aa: CATSRPGETQYF
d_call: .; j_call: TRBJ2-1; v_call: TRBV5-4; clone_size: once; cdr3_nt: TGTGCCAGCAAAAATAGCGGAGCTGACAATGAGCAGTTCTTC; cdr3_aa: CASKNSGADNEQFF
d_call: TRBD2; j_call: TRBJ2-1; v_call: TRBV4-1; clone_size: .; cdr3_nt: TGCGCCAGCAGCCAGTCACAAACTAGCGTCGGCTCCTACAATGAGCAGTTCTTC; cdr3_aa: CASSQSQTSVGSYNEQFF
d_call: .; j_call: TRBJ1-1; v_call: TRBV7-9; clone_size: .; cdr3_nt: TGTGCCAGCAACATTGTGGGTTCAGGGTATCCCACTGAAGCTTTCTTT; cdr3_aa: CASNIVGSGYPTEAFF
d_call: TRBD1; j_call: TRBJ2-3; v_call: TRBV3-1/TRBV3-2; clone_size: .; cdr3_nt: TGTGCCAGCAGCCCTCCCCCCGGGACAGTTCCTCCCAACCCTTTCAGCACAGATACGCAGTATTTT; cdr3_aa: CASSPPPGTVPPNPFSTDTQYF
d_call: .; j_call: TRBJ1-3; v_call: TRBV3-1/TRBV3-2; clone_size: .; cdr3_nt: TGTGCCAGCAGCCAATTAGGGGACTCTGGAAACACCATATATTTT; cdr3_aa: CASSQLGDSGNTIYF
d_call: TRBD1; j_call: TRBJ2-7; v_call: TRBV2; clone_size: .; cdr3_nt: TGTGCCAGCAGGAAACAGGGGGCGGGGTACGAGCAGTACTTC; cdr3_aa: CASRKQGAGYEQYF
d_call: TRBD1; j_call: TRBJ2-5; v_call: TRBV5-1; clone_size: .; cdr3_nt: TGCGCCAGCAGCCCCTGGACAGGTGGGGAAGAGACCCAGTACTTC; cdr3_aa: CASSPWTGGEETQYF
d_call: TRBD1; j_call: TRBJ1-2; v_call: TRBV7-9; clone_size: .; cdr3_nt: TGTGCCAGCAGCCCTCCGGGACAGGGGGCGCGTGGCTACACCTTC; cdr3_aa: CASSPPGQGARGYTF
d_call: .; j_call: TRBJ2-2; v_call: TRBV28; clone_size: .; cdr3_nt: TGTGCCAGCAGCACAACGAGGAAGCGAACGAACACCGGGGAGCTGTTTTTT; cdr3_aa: CASSTTRKRTNTGELFF
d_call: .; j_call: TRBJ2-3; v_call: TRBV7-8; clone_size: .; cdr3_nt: TGTGCCAGCTCCCTGGGTAGCGCGACAGATACGCAGTATTTT; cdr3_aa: CASSLGSATDTQYF
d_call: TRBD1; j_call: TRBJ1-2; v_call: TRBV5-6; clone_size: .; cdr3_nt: TGTGCCAGCAGCACCTACGGGACAGTCTATGGCTACACCTTC; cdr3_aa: CASSTYGTVYGYTF
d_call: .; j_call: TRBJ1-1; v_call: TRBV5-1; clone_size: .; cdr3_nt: TGCGCCAGCAGCTTGGAAAGGTCGGGGATCACTGAAGCTTTCTTT; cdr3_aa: CASSLERSGITEAFF
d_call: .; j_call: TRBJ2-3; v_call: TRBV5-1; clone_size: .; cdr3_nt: TGCGCCAGCCAGGGGCTAACTAGCACAGATACGCAGTATTTT; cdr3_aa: CASQGLTSTDTQYF
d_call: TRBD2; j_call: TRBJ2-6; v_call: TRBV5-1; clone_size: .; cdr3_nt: TGCGCCAGCAGCTTCCTCGCGGGGGGGTCTGGGGCCAACGTCCTGACTTTC; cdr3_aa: CASSFLAGGSGANVLTF
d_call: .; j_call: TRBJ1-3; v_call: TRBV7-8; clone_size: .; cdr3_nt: TGTGCCAGCAGTCAGCCCCAGGTTGGAAACACCATATATTTT; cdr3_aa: CASSQPQVGNTIYF
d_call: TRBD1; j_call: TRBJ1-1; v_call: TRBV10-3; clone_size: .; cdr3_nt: TGTGCCATCGGACAGGTAAACACTGAAGCTTTCTTT; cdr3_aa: CAIGQVNTEAFF
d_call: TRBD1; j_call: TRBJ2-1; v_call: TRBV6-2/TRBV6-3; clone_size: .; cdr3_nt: TGTGCCAGCAGCAGACAGGGGGCGGCAATGGGTGAGCAGTTCTTC; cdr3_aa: CASSRQGAAMGEQFF
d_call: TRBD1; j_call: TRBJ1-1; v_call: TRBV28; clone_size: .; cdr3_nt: TGTGCCAGCAGCCCCGGACAGGAGCACACTGAAGCTTTCTTT; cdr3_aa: CASSPGQEHTEAFF
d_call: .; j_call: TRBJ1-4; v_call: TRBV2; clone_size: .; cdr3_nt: TGTGCCAGCAGTGAATCAAAGAACTTTAATGAAAAACTGTTTTTT; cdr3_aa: CASSESKNFNEKLFF
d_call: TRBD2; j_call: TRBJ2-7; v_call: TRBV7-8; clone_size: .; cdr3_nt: TGTGCCAGCAGCCCACAGACTAGCGGGGGATACGAGCAGTACTTC; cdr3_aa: CASSPQTSGGYEQYF
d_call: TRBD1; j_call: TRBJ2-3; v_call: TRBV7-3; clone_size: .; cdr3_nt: TGTGCCAGCAGCTCAGACCCGGGACAGACAGATACGCAGTATTTT; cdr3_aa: CASSSDPGQTDTQYF
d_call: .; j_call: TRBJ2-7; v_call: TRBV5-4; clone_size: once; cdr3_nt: TGTGCCAGCAGCTCCCCTGGACAGGAGCAGTACTTC; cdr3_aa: CASSSPGQEQYF
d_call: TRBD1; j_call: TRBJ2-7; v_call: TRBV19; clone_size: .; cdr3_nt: TGTGCCAGTAGCCCGGACAGGGGGCTTAACGAGCAGTACTTC; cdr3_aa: CASSPDRGLNEQYF
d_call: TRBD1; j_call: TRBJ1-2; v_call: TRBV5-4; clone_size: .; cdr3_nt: TGTGCCAGCAGCTTGGGTGACAGGGGGCTTGGCTACACCTTC; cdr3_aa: CASSLGDRGLGYTF
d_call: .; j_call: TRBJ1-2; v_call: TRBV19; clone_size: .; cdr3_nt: TGTGCCAGTAGTATACAGGCCTCCCCTTATGGCTACACCTTC; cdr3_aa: CASSIQASPYGYTF
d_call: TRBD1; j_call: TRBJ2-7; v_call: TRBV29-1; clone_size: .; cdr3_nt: TGCAGCGTTGAAGATGCGGACAGGGTCGGTCCCCCCTACGAGCAGTACTTC; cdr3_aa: CSVEDADRVGPPYEQYF
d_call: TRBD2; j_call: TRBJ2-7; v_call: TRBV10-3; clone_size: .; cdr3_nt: TGTGCCATCAGCCCCGGGACTAGCTCCTACGAGCAGTACTTC; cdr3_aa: CAISPGTSSYEQYF
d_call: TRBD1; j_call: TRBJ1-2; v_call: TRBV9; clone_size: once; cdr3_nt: TGTGCCAGCAGCGTTCGACAGGGCGGCTTTGGCTACACCTTC; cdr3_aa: CASSVRQGGFGYTF
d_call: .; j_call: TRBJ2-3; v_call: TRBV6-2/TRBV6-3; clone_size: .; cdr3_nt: TGTGCCAGCAGTTACTCGTTGGAGGGGACCCCCCGTGCAACAGATACGCAGTATTTT; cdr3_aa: CASSYSLEGTPRATDTQYF
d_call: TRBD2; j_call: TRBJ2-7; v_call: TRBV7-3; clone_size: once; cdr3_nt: TGTGCCAGCAGCTTGCGACTAGCGGGGGTACACGAGCAGTACTTC; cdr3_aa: CASSLRLAGVHEQYF